These 14 T cell receptor beta chains were all obtained from the same sample, sequenced in a study of T cell repertoires in cytomegalovirus infection. One entry per CDR3 protein, called by TCRdb with MiXCR from the reads. The repertoire holds around 360,000 distinct CDR3 sequences, with approximately 35% as singletons. Their specific antigens are unknown. Here the sequenced sample was cultured PBMCs, taken from culture after CMV antigen stimulation. These receptors all come from a human donor in good health (CMV status not recorded). Some clones in this sample may be carry-over from other donors' samples.

This clonotype came up a few times. This chain connects TRBV6-1 to TRBJ1-2; 11 positions agree with TRBD1. The germline CDR1 and CDR2 sequences are MNHNS and SASEGT. V shed 3 bases, J shed 5 bases, and the junction held 11 bases outside the gene matches. The CDR3 loop spans 17 amino acids. CDR3 region: CASSDPGQGVFLYGYTF. In nucleotides, the CDR3 is TGTGCCAGCAGTGATCCGGGACAGGGGGTGTTTTTGTATGGCTACACCTTC.

This sequence joins TRBV30 and TRBJ2-3; D remains ambiguous. The germline V and J ends were trimmed by 0 bases and 4 bases, with 11 bases remaining between them. CDR1 is GTSNPN, CDR2 SVGIG, per germline (reference sequence). There are 14 residues in the CDR3. The CDR3, as DNA: TGTGCCTGGAGTGTGAATCTAGTATCAGATACGCAGTATTTT. Translation: CAWSVNLVSDTQYF. The variable domain in full, completed from reference TRBV30 and TRBJ2-3, reads SQTIHQWPATLVQPVGSPLSLECTVEGTSNPNLYWYRQAAGRGLQLLFYSVGIGQISSEVPQNLSASRPQDRQFILSSKKLLLSDSGFYLCAWSVNLVSDTQYFGPGTRLTVL.

The sample holds a few counts of this clonotype. V gene TRBV7-9 combines with J gene TRBJ1-1; a weak D match, TRBD1 (5 bases). Germline assignment: CDR1 SEHNR and CDR2 FQNEAQ (reference sequence). This CDR3 has 15 residues. The V and J ends lost 1 base and 0 bases respectively, with 9 bases between them. The CDR3 DNA reads TGTGCCAGCAGCTTAGTCGACAGTTTGAACACTGAAGCTTTCTTT. It yields the protein CASSLVDSLNTEAFF.

The rearrangement links TRBV6-5 to TRBJ1-2; 7 bases align to TRBD1. CDR1 is MNHEY and CDR2 is SVGAGI in the germline V gene. The V and J ends lost 6 bases and 4 bases, in that order; junction bases with no gene match: 8. The length of the CDR3 is 14 residues. CDR3 in DNA: TGTGCCAGCAGCGCTAGGGGGCGCGGCTATGGCTACACCTTC. Translation: CASSARGRGYGYTF.

This clonotype showed up just a few times. The V gene is TRBV7-2, the J gene TRBJ2-3; D is unresolved. Between the trimmed V and J ends, which lost 3 bases and 2 bases, there was a span of 9 bases. Germline values: CDR1 SGHTA, CDR2 FQGNSA. This CDR3 spans 14 amino acids. As DNA, the CDR3 is TGTGCCAGCAGCTTCCGGCTCACCACAGATACGCAGTATTTT. This sequence encodes CASSFRLTTDTQYF. Combining the CDR3 with reference TRBV7-2 and TRBJ2-3 gives the whole variable domain GAGVSQSPSNKVTEKGKDVELRCDPISGHTALYWYRQSLGQGLEFLIYFQGNSAPDKSGLPSDRFSAERTGGSVSTLTIQRTQQEDSAVYLCASSFRLTTDTQYFGPGTRLTVL.

The chain recombines TRBV27 with TRBJ2-7; a possible D gene is TRBD1 (5 bases). The V and J ends lost 7 bases and 6 bases respectively, with 13 bases between them. CDR3 size: 12 residues. The germline gives CDR1 MNHEY, CDR2 SMNVEV (reference sequence). Here the CDR3 reads CASTPGSGEQYF. The CDR3 coding sequence is TGTGCCAGCACACCAGGGTCTGGCGAGCAGTACTTC.

The V gene is TRBV3-1, the J gene TRBJ2-7, with 9 nucleotides matching TRBD2. The CDR3 loop spans 15 amino acids. From germline, CDR1 is LGHDT and CDR2 YNNKEL (reference sequence). Unmatched junction bases numbered 3, after V lost 1 base and J lost 2 bases. CDR3 bases: TGTGCCAGCAGCCAAGGTACTAGCGGGCCCTACGAGCAGTACGTC. This translates into CASSQGTSGPYEQYV.

The rearrangement joins TRBV5-1 to TRBJ1-6; TRBD1 aligns across 7 bases. CDR1 is SGHRS, CDR2 YFSETQ, per germline. V shed 3 bases, J shed 13 bases, and the junction held 13 bases outside the gene matches. The CDR3 contains 15 residues. The CDR3 here is CASSWGQTIIHPLHF. The CDR3 nucleotides are TGCGCCAGCAGCTGGGGACAGACCATAATTCACCCCCTCCACTTT.

In its sample, this clonotype was seen a few times. The chain has TRBV6-2 or TRBV6-3 and TRBJ2-5, with 7 bases fitting TRBD2. V lost 6 bases to trimming and J lost 2 bases; unmatched junction nucleotides: 9. Germline CDR1 MNHEY, CDR2 SVGEGT. The CDR3 is 15 amino acids. CDR3 residues: CASREREFFQETQYF. The CDR3 DNA is TGTGCCAGCAGGGAGCGGGAATTCTTTCAAGAGACCCAGTACTTC.

The chain couples TRBV6-1 to TRBJ1-2; weak D call: TRBD1 (6 bases). Germline V lookup: CDR1 MNHNS, CDR2 SASEGT. Trimming cost V 5 bases and J 3 bases, with 19 bases left between them. The CDR3 consists of 16 residues. CDR3 protein: CASSYGRQAGYYGYTF. Here the CDR3 DNA reads TGTGCCAGCAGTTACGGTCGACAGGCCGGCTACTATGGCTACACCTTC.

The chain combines TRBV2 with TRBJ2-7, with D possibly TRBD1 on 5 matching bases. The CDR3 is made up of 14 amino acids. V lost 6 bases and J lost 3, with 15 bases in between. Germline V lookup: CDR1 SNHLY, CDR2 FYNNEI. CDR3 protein: CASRARRGGYEQYV. CDR3 nucleotides: TGTGCCAGCAGGGCCCGAAGGGGCGGCTACGAGCAGTACGTC.

This clonotype was observed a handful of times. An end of the junction does not agree with germline; a read error may underlie this. The chain combines TRBV7-6 with TRBJ2-5, with D maybe TRBD2 (6 bases). CDR3 length equals 14 residues. Germline V CDR1 and CDR2: SGHVS, FNYEAQ. The CDR3 protein is CASSLAVSPGTQYF. The CDR3 DNA sequence: TGTGCTAGCAGCTTAGCGGTTTCACCAGGGACCCAGTACTTC.

The chain recombines TRBV5-1 with TRBJ2-1; unclear D gene. CDR3 length equals 16 residues. V was cut by 1 base and J by 5 bases, with 16 bases left in between. Germline V gives CDR1 SGHRS, CDR2 YFSETQ. The DNA of the CDR3 is TGCGCCAGCAGCTTGCAGATGGCAGGCCTCAACAATGAGCAGTTCTTC. Protein product: CASSLQMAGLNNEQFF.

V usage is TRBV12-3 or TRBV12-4 and J usage is TRBJ2-3; D may correspond to TRBD1 or TRBD2 (5 bases each). This CDR3 is 14 amino acids long. V lost 7 bases, J lost 0 bases, and 11 bases lay in between. The CDR3 sequence: CASTGTGSTDTQYF. DNA for the CDR3: TGTGCCAGCACGGGGACCGGGAGCACAGATACGCAGTATTTT.